This is a list of T cell receptor beta chains from one sample in a study of blood T cell repertoires in COVID-19. Sequencing used immunoSEQ multiplex PCR; TCRdb keeps in-frame clones, though not all of them. The table has a few hundred thousand clones, around 90% seen once; the top ten hold 0.7% to 0.85%. Sequenced material: peripheral blood. The source is a man in his late teens or twenties with COVID-19, enrolled during active disease. Each CDR3 is given with its conserved first and last residue.

TRBV6-5	TRBJ2-1	16	CASSLGLAGVNNEQFF
TRBV23-1	TRBJ2-7	17	CASSQSAGTGCEYEQYF
TRBV19	TRBJ2-3	16	CASSVRTGTSADTQYF
TRBV5-4	TRBJ2-2	15	CASSLGLADTGELFF
TRBV24-1	TRBJ2-3	16	CATSDPAGASTDTQYF
TRBV29-1	TRBJ2-3	16	CSVPGLAGGSTDTQYF
TRBV7-6	TRBJ1-2	16	CASSLSSTLVGYGYTF
TRBV14	TRBJ1-2	17	CASSQVGQGGSNYGYTF
TRBV7-9	TRBJ2-7	13	CASSPAGSYEQYF
TRBV6-5	TRBJ1-2	13	CATARLQGTGYTF
TRBV5-5	TRBJ2-1	13	CASSWGPSNEQFF
TRBV7-2	TRBJ1-2	12	CASRGQYYGYTF
TRBV6-5	TRBJ1-5	13	CASSFAGNQPQHF
TRBV30	TRBJ1-5	15	CAWTLRGGLSQPQHF
TRBV6-5	TRBJ2-3	13	CASGDRGTDTQYF
TRBV3-1/TRBV3-2	TRBJ2-5	16	CASSHTGALGQETQYF
TRBV11-3	TRBJ1-5	18	CASSPKIRQDFSNQPQHF
TRBV20-1	TRBJ2-7	12	CSASSGRGEQYF
TRBV7-8	TRBJ2-1	16	CASSLSETSRHNEQFF
TRBV19	TRBJ1-5	15	CASSMGTGGNQPQHF
TRBV30	TRBJ1-1	14	CAWNRGQGDTEAFF